The 6 T cell receptor beta chains below come from one sample, sequenced in a study of CD8 T cells in cerebrospinal fluid in Alzheimer's disease. TCRdb reprocessed the 10x single-cell sequencing reads, with one entry per CDR3 protein and no DNA. Its clone listing holds just under 1,100 distinct CDR3 sequences. The sequenced sample was cerebrospinal fluid. These receptors came from a human donor in good health.

This clonotype counts as large by frequency. The chain has TRBV5-1 and TRBJ2-7; TCRdb indicates TRBD2, and absent DNA this call remains unverified. There are 15 residues in the CDR3. CDR1 SGHRS and CDR2 YFSETQ come from the germline V gene. The CDR3 region is CASSPEPGLGGEQYF.

Considering frequency, this clonotype is large (0.1 to 1%). The J gene is TRBJ2-5, the V gene TRBV27; checking the TCRdb D call of TRBD2 is not possible without DNA. The CDR3 consists of 13 residues. Germline V gene sequence: CDR1 MNHEY, CDR2 SMNVEV (reference sequence). CDR3 amino acids: CASSGTSGETQYF.

Judged by frequency, this clonotype is medium-sized. The genes are TRBV6-5 and TRBJ1-5. The CDR3 has 12 residues. Germline loops: CDR1 MNHEY, CDR2 SVGAGI. The CDR3 sequence: CASSSPNQPQHF.

In terms of frequency, this clonotype is large (0.1 to 1%). The rearrangement joins TRBV3-1 to TRBJ2-2. The V gene's germline CDR1 is LGHDT and CDR2 YNNKEL (reference sequence). This CDR3 has 13 residues. The CDR3 loop is CASSQMTQGELFF.

Measured by frequency, this clonotype is medium-sized. The V call is TRBV11-2, the J call TRBJ2-2; lacking DNA, the TRBD2 call made by TCRdb goes unchecked. The length of the CDR3 is 15 residues. The germline V gene encodes CDR1 SGHAT and CDR2 FQNNGV. The CDR3 reads CASSGDLGLIGELFF.

According to its frequency, this clonotype is large (0.1 to 1%). The chain has TRBV7-2 and TRBJ2-5; TCRdb picks TRBD2, but there is no DNA to check that call. This CDR3 has 17 amino acids. Germline V lookup: CDR1 SGHTA, CDR2 FQGNSA. CDR3 residues: CASSPPSWTSGKETQYF.